The entry below gives a single TCR beta chain sequence along with its context. The junction shows a germline mismatch at one end, possibly a read error. Uncontrolled infection, other autoimmune disease, pregnancy and lactation each barred patients from inclusion. Clinical symptoms, serum thyroxine and TRAb, thyroid ultrasound and orbital computed tomography together formed the diagnostic basis. The sample comes from a study of T cells in Graves' hyperthyroidism and ophthalmopathy. Template material for amplifying TCR beta CDR3 regions consisted of RNA transcripts. Primed by the HTBI set, a first-round RT-PCR was run on the TCR CDR3. TCRdb processed the multiplex PCR reads anew with MiXCR; each CDR3 protein has one entry. The sample carries a few hundred thousand distinct CDR3 sequences, around 46% recorded once. Germline loops: CDR1 SGHNT, CDR2 YYREEE (reference sequence). The CDR3 consists of 16 residues.

Sequencing was carried out using peripheral blood or thyroid tissue (not recorded which). The source of this sequence is an adult woman with Graves' disease, either hyperthyroidism or ophthalmopathy (not recorded which). This chain joins TRBV5-4 and TRBJ2-6; the D is unclear. The CDR3 bases are TGTGCCAGCAGCGTAGTACCGGGCTCTGGGACCAACGTCCTGACTTTC. Translating it yields CASSVVPGSGTNVLTF.